The 23 T cell receptor beta chains below were found in one sample sequenced in a study of spatial heterogeneity in lung cancer. The study, taken as a whole, reports: Tumors with more nonsynonymous mutations had more expanded intratumoral alpha and beta TCRs.

TCRdb recomputed calls from the 5' RACE reads with MiXCR, one row per CDR3 protein. The sample has 5,500 to 8,500 distinct CDR3 sequences; approximately 14% are singletons. Time point denoted: sample taken at primary tumor resection. Their antigens remain unidentified. Sample: lung tumor tissue, taken at surgery. These receptors were obtained from a male donor with early-stage non-small cell lung cancer.

Points on this clonotype: This beta chain slipped into a library made for alpha chains as a stray read, so its size is not meaningful. The rearrangement links TRBV4-2 to TRBJ2-3; 7 bases fit TRBD2. V gave up 4 bases and J gave up 0 bases; unmatched junction bases: 10. This CDR3 contains 17 residues. CDR1 and CDR2 (germline): LGHNA, YNFKEQ. The CDR3 protein is CASSLKQGRESTDTQYF. The DNA for the CDR3 is TGTGCCAGCAGCCTCAAGCAAGGGCGGGAGAGCACAGATACGCAGTATTTT.

Within the sample, this clonotype is medium-sized (0.01 to 0.1%). As an off-target read in a library built for alpha chains, this beta chain has a frequency of little significance. The chain combines TRBV10-1 with TRBJ2-7; D remains unclear. Germline V gives CDR1 WNHNN, CDR2 SYGVQD (reference sequence). The CDR3 consists of 11 residues. V was pared by 11 bases and J by 2 bases, with 10 bases between. The CDR3 region has the DNA TGCGCCGGCCGGAGCCCCTACGAGCAGTACTTC. Amino acids: CAGRSPYEQYF.

In its sample, this clonotype ranks as medium-sized. The size of this beta chain means little, since it is a stray read in a library made for alpha chains. The V gene is TRBV30, the J gene TRBJ1-6, with 7 positions matching TRBD1. V gave up 3 bases and J gave up 3 bases; unmatched junction bases: 5. CDR3 length: 15 residues. Germline V CDR1 and CDR2: GTSNPN, SVGIG (reference sequence). CDR3 in DNA: TGTGCCTGGAGGAGGACAGGAGTCTATAATTCACCCCTCCACTTT. Translating gives CAWRRTGVYNSPLHF.

Ten or more counts support this clonotype. With the library built for alpha chains, this beta chain is off target and its frequency is not meaningful. The chain couples TRBV11-2 to TRBJ1-5; D is unclear. This CDR3 is built from 15 residues. CDR1 and CDR2 (germline): SGHAT, FQNNGV. Between the trimmed V and J ends, which lost 5 bases and 6 bases, there was a span of 17 bases. CDR3 coding DNA: TGTGCCAGCAGCCGGTGGGAGGGCGAGGGTCAGCCCCAGCATTTT. It is translated as CASSRWEGEGQPQHF.

By proportion, this clonotype is medium-sized. This beta chain is off target for a library built for alpha chains, so its abundance means little. This rearrangement joins TRBV6-6 to TRBJ1-4; 10 positions agree with TRBD1. The CDR3 contains 15 residues. Trimming removed 6 bases from V and 5 bases from J; junction bases left unmatched: 6. Germline lookup yields CDR1 MNHNY and CDR2 SVGAGI (reference sequence). The CDR3 here is CASRAPGQGNEKLFF. CDR3 DNA: TGTGCCAGCAGGGCACCGGGACAGGGGAATGAAAAACTGTTTTTT.

By frequency in the sample, this clonotype is medium-sized. This beta chain lies outside the target of a library built for alpha chains; its clone size means little. The chain uses TRBV5-4 and TRBJ1-5; tentative D call: TRBD1 (6 bases). The germline gives CDR1 SGHNT, CDR2 YYREEE (reference sequence). The CDR3 has 13 residues. The ends were cut back, 0 bases at V and 6 bases at J, with 7 bases in the middle. CDR3 sequence (DNA): TGTGCCAGCAGCTTGGACAGGGTTCAGCCCCAGCATTTT. Amino acids: CASSLDRVQPQHF.

This clonotype appeared many times. The library was prepared for alpha chains; this beta chain is a stray read, so its frequency means little. The chain has TRBV20-1 and TRBJ1-1; D may be TRBD1 (6 bases). CDR1 and CDR2 (germline): DFQATT, SNEGSKA (reference sequence). This CDR3 has 13 amino acids. The CDR3 protein is CRPVDSRNTEAFF. CDR3 in DNA: TGCCGGCCCGTGGACAGTAGGAACACTGAAGCTTTCTTT.

This clonotype qualifies as large. This beta chain is an unintended read in a library built for alpha chains; its size means little. The V and J genes are TRBV6-1 and TRBJ2-3, with D unresolved. This CDR3 has 13 amino acids. Trimming left V 1 base short and J 2 bases short, with 4 bases between. CDR1 is MNHNS and CDR2 is SASEGT in the germline V gene. The DNA for the CDR3 is TGTGCCAGCAGTGAAGTATACACAGATACGCAGTATTTT. It encodes CASSEVYTDTQYF.

This clonotype was counted many times. This beta chain represents an off-target read in a library built for alpha chains; its size is of limited meaning. The chain combines TRBV19 with TRBJ2-1; D is possibly TRBD2 (6 bases). Looked up from germline, CDR1 is LNHDA and CDR2 is SQIVND (reference sequence). V lost 7 bases, J lost 3 bases, and 16 bases lay in between. CDR3 length: 15 amino acids. As DNA, the CDR3 is TGTGCCAGTACCCTATCAGGGACTTTCTACAATGAGCAGTTCTTC. Translating it yields CASTLSGTFYNEQFF.

This clonotype was counted many times. This beta chain slipped into a library made for alpha chains as a stray read, so its size is not meaningful. The chain has TRBV12-3 or TRBV12-4 and TRBJ1-4; unclear D gene. The length of the CDR3 is 12 residues. Trimming removed 5 bases from V and 8 bases from J, with 9 bases in between. This chain's CDR3 is CASSRISEKLFF. CDR3 DNA sequence: TGTGCCAGCAGTCGGATTTCAGAAAAACTGTTTTTT.

This clonotype was seen many times. This beta chain is off target for a library built for alpha chains, so its abundance means little. The chain is built from TRBV6-6 and TRBJ1-1; D is unresolved. Germline V gene data show CDR1 as MNHNY and CDR2 as SVGAGI (reference sequence). The CDR3 is made up of 11 amino acids. V dropped 7 bases and J dropped 1 base, with 4 bases sitting between them. The CDR3 DNA follows: TGTGCCAGCATGAAGAACACTGAAGCTTTCTTT. Protein: CASMKNTEAFF.

By share, this clonotype counts as medium-sized. In a library made to pick up alpha chains, this beta chain is a stray read with a size that means little. The V call is TRBV5-1, the J call TRBJ2-1, with 10 bases aligning to TRBD2. Unmatched junction bases numbered 10, after V lost 0 bases and J lost 7 bases. Germline CDR1 is SGHRS and CDR2 is YFSETQ. CDR3 length: 17 amino acids. The CDR3 sequence is CASSLEASGRRDNEQFF. As DNA, the CDR3 is TGCGCCAGCAGCTTGGAAGCTAGCGGGAGAAGAGATAATGAGCAGTTCTTC.

This clonotype was seen ten or more times. This beta chain represents an off-target read in a library built for alpha chains; its size is of limited meaning. The CDR3 DNA is TGTGCCAGCAATTTAGGACTGTTGGGGACTGAAGCTTTCTTT. Translating it yields CASNLGLLGTEAFF. The chain combines TRBV6-1 with TRBJ1-1; no firm D call. There are 14 residues in the CDR3. Germline V lookup: CDR1 MNHNS, CDR2 SASEGT. V was clipped by 7 bases and J by 5 bases, with 17 bases between them.

Points on this clonotype: Since the library was made to target alpha chains, this beta chain is a stray read and its abundance is not meaningful. The J gene is TRBJ1-2, the V gene TRBV12-3 or TRBV12-4; D unclear. V shed 6 bases and J shed 7 bases, with 18 bases lying between them. CDR3 length equals 14 residues. Here the CDR3 DNA reads TGTGCCAGCAGCCCGACGGGTCCCGGTCTTGGCTACACCTTC. It is translated as CASSPTGPGLGYTF.

This clonotype came up many times. The size of this beta chain means little, since it is a stray read in a library made for alpha chains. The rearrangement joins TRBV25-1 to TRBJ2-3; no clear D gene. The CDR3 extends over 14 amino acids. Trimming left V 3 bases short and J 4 bases short, with 11 bases between. Germline V lookup: CDR1 MGHDK, CDR2 SYGVNS. CDR3 residues: CASSDFDGSDTQYF. The CDR3 DNA is TGTGCCAGCAGTGATTTTGATGGCTCAGATACGCAGTATTTT.

In its sample, this clonotype ranks as medium-sized. The size of this beta chain means little, since it is a stray read in a library made for alpha chains. The chain links TRBV5-1 to TRBJ2-7, with TRBD1 as a possible D gene (5 bases). This CDR3 comprises 14 residues. Trimming cost V 1 base and J 5 bases, with 13 bases left between them. Germline V CDR1 and CDR2: SGHRS, YFSETQ. CDR3 sequence (DNA): TGCGCCAGCAGCTTGCAGGGCAGCATCCACGAGCAGTACTTC. Translated, it gives CASSLQGSIHEQYF.

Relative to its sample, this clonotype is medium-sized. This beta chain was picked up by a library intended for alpha chains and is off target, so its count carries little meaning. The chain links TRBV20-1 to TRBJ2-2, with unresolved D. Trimming stripped 1 base from V and 1 base from J, with 16 bases between. This CDR3 has 17 residues. Germline V CDR1 and CDR2: DFQATT, SNEGSKA (reference sequence). The CDR3 DNA reads as TGCAGTGCTAGAGTGGTAAAGGAGACCCTGAACACCGGGGAGCTGTTTTTT. Translation gives CSARVVKETLNTGELFF.

By share of the sample, this clonotype is medium-sized. A library made for alpha chains picked up this beta chain off target, so its size means little. The chain carries TRBV6-6 and TRBJ2-7, with D hard to call. Germline CDR1 MNHNY, CDR2 SVGAGI (reference sequence). CDR3 size: 12 residues. The V end lost 5 bases, the J end lost 2 bases, and 7 bases lay between the germline ends. As DNA, the CDR3 is TGTGCCAGCAGTGCTACCCCCTACGAGCAGTACTTC. As protein: CASSATPYEQYF.

This clonotype rates as medium-sized (0.01 to 0.1%). This beta chain represents an off-target read in a library built for alpha chains; its size is of limited meaning. V is TRBV27 and J is TRBJ2-1; 11 positions match TRBD1. CDR3 length equals 14 residues. CDR1 and CDR2 (germline): MNHEY, SMNVEV (reference sequence). V shed 5 bases and J 7 bases; nucleotides not matched to a gene: 4. The CDR3 loop reads CASSHGQGANEQFF. CDR3 sequence (DNA): TGTGCCAGCAGTCATGGACAGGGGGCAAATGAGCAGTTCTTC.

This clonotype occurred many times. This beta chain is a stray read from a library made for alpha chains; its abundance is not meaningful. This chain links TRBV9 with TRBJ2-1; 8 bases align to TRBD2. CDR3 size: 18 residues. The V gene end was trimmed by 0 bases and the J gene end by 5 bases; junction bases not matched to a gene: 13. Germline CDR1 is SGDLS and CDR2 is YYNGEE. CDR3 bases: TGTGCCAGCAGCGTAGCAGGTCGAGCGGGAGACCCCCACAATGAGCAGTTCTTC. Protein sequence: CASSVAGRAGDPHNEQFF.

In its sample, this clonotype was seen many times. Since it is a stray read in a library aimed at alpha chains, this beta chain has a size that is not meaningful. The chain combines TRBV5-1 with TRBJ2-3; D might be TRBD1 (6 bases). This CDR3 spans 14 amino acids. V was shortened by 0 bases and J by 6 bases, with 11 bases between the two germline ends. CDR1 SGHRS and CDR2 YFSETQ come from the germline V gene. The CDR3: CASSLARGRDTQYF. The CDR3 bases are TGCGCCAGCAGCTTGGCCAGGGGAAGGGATACGCAGTATTTT.

On this clonotype itself: This beta chain is a stray sequence in a library constructed for alpha chains; its clone size is not meaningful. This chain uses TRBV24-1 with TRBJ2-1; 8 nucleotides match TRBD2. J gave up 2 bases and V 7 bases, and 9 bases lay outside the gene matches. Germline CDR1 is KGHDR and CDR2 is SFDVKD. The CDR3 spans 16 residues. For the CDR3, the DNA is TGTGCCACCAGCCTTACCGGCGGGAGGCCCTACAATGAGCAGTTCTTC. It translates to CATSLTGGRPYNEQFF.

This clonotype is medium-sized within its sample. This beta chain came through as a stray read in a library set up for alpha chains, and its size says little. V gene TRBV12-3 or TRBV12-4 combines with J gene TRBJ2-1, with 11 bases matching TRBD2. This CDR3 has 18 amino acids. The junction had 9 bases not matched to a gene; V was cut back by 3 bases and J by 2 bases. The CDR3 DNA follows: TGTGCCAGCAGTTTTACTAGCGGGAGTAGGAGGCCCTACAATGAGCAGTTCTTC. It translates to CASSFTSGSRRPYNEQFF.